These 8 T cell receptor beta chains were all obtained from the same sample, sequenced in a study of PD-1 blockade in classical Hodgkin lymphoma (dated by TCRdb to the early 2020s). Read against the paper, the sample's time point label means: cycle 4 day 1 (C4D1), after six to seven weeks of nivolumab. All trial patients had relapsed after autologous stem cell transplantation, with cohorts A, B and C differing in prior brentuximab vedotin exposure. To prepare the library, the immunoSEQ multiplex PCR assay was applied. What TCRdb holds here is the immuneACCESS table cut down to in-frame rearrangements. Part of the clones is not present; checked against another copy, under half of the missing clones reflect an unresolved V gene, and the others are unexplained. The sample includes about 21,000 clones, with around 80% observed a single time. Jointly, the top ten make up approximately 7% of the sample.

The specimen comprised peripheral blood mononuclear cells (PBMCs), sampled before the fourth cycle of nivolumab. The receptors originated from a human donor with classical Hodgkin lymphoma.

The rearrangement joins TRBV27 to TRBJ1-2, with 7 bases fitting TRBD1. The V gene end was trimmed by 4 bases and the J gene end by 8 bases; junction bases not matched to a gene: 13. The CDR3 extends over 15 amino acids. Germline CDR1 and CDR2: MNHEY and SMNVEV (reference sequence). CDR3 region: CASSSRQGPVGGYTF. CDR3 sequence (DNA): TGTGCCAGCAGTTCTCGACAGGGTCCCGTGGGCGGCTACACCTTC.

The J gene is TRBJ2-1, the V gene TRBV10-2, with D unresolved. V dropped 0 bases and J dropped 10 bases, with 4 bases sitting between them. The CDR3 consists of 11 residues. The germline V gene encodes CDR1 WSHSY and CDR2 SAAADI. As DNA, the CDR3 is TGCGCCAGCAGTGAGTCCCTGGAGCAGTTCTTC. Amino acid sequence: CASSESLEQFF.

Points on this clone: The same CDR3 is also encoded by other DNA sequences in this sample. This chain's CDR3 is CASSLRETQYF. Here the CDR3 DNA reads TGCGCCAGCAGTTTAAGAGAGACCCAGTACTTC. The J gene is TRBJ2-5, the V gene TRBV5-1; D not resolved. This CDR3 has 11 amino acids. The V and J ends lost 5 bases and 4 bases respectively, with 6 bases between them. CDR1 and CDR2 from the germline V gene are SGHRS and YFSETQ.

This chain links TRBV7-3 with TRBJ2-1; the D gene is possibly TRBD2 (6 bases). The germline gives CDR1 SGHTA, CDR2 FQGTGA. With 5 bases removed from V and 4 bases from J, the gap between germline ends came to 15 bases. This CDR3 spans 15 amino acids. CDR3 protein: CASSNYGTSYNEQFF. CDR3 DNA sequence: TGTGCCAGCAGCAACTACGGGACTTCTTACAATGAGCAGTTCTTC.

The gene calls are TRBV6-5 and TRBJ1-5; a weak D match, TRBD1 (5 bases). V was pared by 4 bases and J by 6 bases, with 13 bases between. Germline V gene data show CDR1 as MNHEY and CDR2 as SVGAGI. The length of the CDR3 is 14 residues. CDR3: CASSSPSRGQPQHF. In DNA form, the CDR3 reads TGTGCCAGCAGTTCGCCCAGTAGGGGTCAGCCCCAGCATTTT.

The chain combines TRBV2 with TRBJ2-1, with 7 bases identical to TRBD2. J was trimmed by 8 bases and V by 9 bases; bases with no gene match: 16. Germline-derived CDR1 and CDR2 are SNHLY and FYNNEI. The CDR3 has 15 residues. The CDR3 spells CARSRRAGVVHEQFF. The CDR3 DNA is TGTGCCAGGAGTCGACGCGCGGGAGTAGTCCATGAGCAGTTCTTC. Drawing the rest from reference TRBV2 and TRBJ2-1, the complete variable domain is EPEVTQTPSHQVTQMGQEVILRCVPISNHLYFYWYRQILGQKVEFLVSFYNNEISEKSEIFDDQFSVERPDGSNFTLKIRSTKLEDSAMYFCARSRRAGVVHEQFFGPGTRLTVL.

This clone was seen once. This rearrangement joins TRBV27 to TRBJ1-2; D uncertain. CDR1 is MNHEY and CDR2 is SMNVEV in the germline V gene (reference sequence). The CDR3 length is 14 residues. The germline V and J ends were trimmed by 2 bases and 5 bases, with 12 bases remaining between them. The DNA for the CDR3 is TGTGCCAGCAGTTTAATAGGTACGGGGTATGGCTACACCTTC. This sequence encodes CASSLIGTGYGYTF.

The chain carries TRBV5-6 and TRBJ2-5; D perhaps matches TRBD2 (6 bases). The V and J ends lost 1 base and 10 bases respectively, with 14 bases between them. The CDR3 spans 13 residues. Per the germline V gene, CDR1 is SGHDT and CDR2 is YYEEEE. CDR3 in amino acids: CASSLWDFGGQYF. In nucleotides, the CDR3 is TGTGCCAGCAGCTTGTGGGACTTCGGTGGCCAGTACTTC.